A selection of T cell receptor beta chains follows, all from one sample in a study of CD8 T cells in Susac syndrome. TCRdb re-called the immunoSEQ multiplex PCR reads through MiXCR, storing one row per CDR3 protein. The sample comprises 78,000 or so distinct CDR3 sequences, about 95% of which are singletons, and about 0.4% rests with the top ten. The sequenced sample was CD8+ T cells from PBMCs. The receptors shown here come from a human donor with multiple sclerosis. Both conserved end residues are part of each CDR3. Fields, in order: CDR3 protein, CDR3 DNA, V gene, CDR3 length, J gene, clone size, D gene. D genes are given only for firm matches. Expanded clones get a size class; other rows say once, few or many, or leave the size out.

CASSGSGRAEETQYF TGTGCCAGCAGCGGTAGCGGGAGGGCCGAGGAGACCCAGTACTTC TRBV11-2 15 TRBJ2-5 . TRBD2
CASSLTPSPIYGYTF TGTGCCAGCAGCTTAACCCCGTCTCCCATCTATGGCTACACCTTC TRBV7-2 15 TRBJ1-2 . .
CASSLRTGDEQYF TGTGCCAGCAGCCTAAGGACAGGGGATGAGCAGTACTTC TRBV12-3/TRBV12-4 13 TRBJ2-7 . TRBD1
CASSFNWAGNTEAFF TGCGCCAGCAGCTTTAATTGGGCAGGGAACACTGAAGCTTTCTTT TRBV5-1 15 TRBJ1-1 . .
CASSLVRGQTEAFF TGCGCCAGCAGCTTGGTCAGGGGGCAAACTGAAGCTTTCTTT TRBV5-1 14 TRBJ1-1 . TRBD1
CASSVRTSGANEQFF TGTGCCAGCAGCGTCCGGACTAGCGGGGCCAATGAGCAGTTCTTC TRBV5-4 15 TRBJ2-1 . TRBD2
CSVVTGSGQPQHF TGCAGCGTGGTGACAGGGTCGGGACAGCCCCAGCATTTT TRBV29-1 13 TRBJ1-5 . TRBD1
CSVDVGSSTDTQYF TGCAGCGTTGATGTGGGGTCTAGCACAGATACGCAGTATTTT TRBV29-1 14 TRBJ2-3 . .
CASSLQTGPYGYTF TGTGCCAGCAGCTTACAGACAGGGCCCTATGGCTACACCTTC TRBV11-2 14 TRBJ1-2 . TRBD1
CASRPSGLRGNEQFF TGTGCCAGCAGACCCTCGGGACTAAGGGGTAATGAGCAGTTCTTC TRBV6-6 15 TRBJ2-1 once TRBD2
CASSPGQLQAYGYTF TGTGCCAGTAGTCCCGGACAGCTTCAGGCTTATGGCTACACCTTC TRBV19 15 TRBJ1-2 . .
CASSVGGEVYGYTF TGTGCCAGCAGCGTAGGTGGGGAGGTCTATGGCTACACCTTC TRBV9 14 TRBJ1-2 . .
CAISPGDQETQYF TGTGCCATCAGCCCCGGGGATCAAGAGACCCAGTACTTC TRBV10-3 13 TRBJ2-5 . .
CASVPSGGTQETQYF TGTGCCAGCGTCCCTTCGGGGGGGACCCAAGAGACCCAGTACTTC TRBV6-5 15 TRBJ2-5 . TRBD2
CAINSGFEQYF TGTGCCATCAATTCTGGGTTCGAGCAGTACTTC TRBV10-3 11 TRBJ2-7 . .
CSVGGALMNTEAFF TGCAGCGTTGGAGGGGCATTAATGAACACTGAAGCTTTCTTT TRBV29-1 14 TRBJ1-1 . .
CAWTPGQMNYEQYF TGTGCCTGGACCCCGGGTCAGATGAACTACGAGCAGTACTTC TRBV30 14 TRBJ2-7 . .
CASSYGPNYGYTF TGTGCCAGCAGTTATGGACCTAACTATGGCTACACCTTC TRBV27 13 TRBJ1-2 few .
CASRYRTPGGTEAFF TGTGCCAGCAGATACAGGACACCTGGGGGCACTGAAGCTTTCTTT TRBV21-1 15 TRBJ1-1 . .
CASSETVSSYNEQFF TGCGCCAGCAGTGAGACGGTGAGCTCCTACAATGAGCAGTTCTTC TRBV10-1 15 TRBJ2-1 . .
CASSGLAGGSYNEQFF TGTGCCAGCAGCGGACTAGCGGGAGGCTCCTACAATGAGCAGTTCTTC TRBV3-1 16 TRBJ2-1 . TRBD2
CAWTLVSPSDGYGYTF TGTGCCTGGACCCTGGTCTCGCCCTCGGATGGCTATGGCTACACCTTC TRBV30 16 TRBJ1-2 . .
CASSDLKGTGGIGQPQHF TGTGCCAGCAGTGACCTCAAGGGGACAGGGGGTATCGGGCAGCCCCAGCATTTT TRBV25-1 18 TRBJ1-5 . TRBD1
CASSLRVAYEQYF TGTGCCAGCAGTTTACGGGTAGCGTACGAGCAGTACTTC TRBV27 13 TRBJ2-7 once .
CASSPTWDRGRDEQYF TGTGCCAGCAGCCCGACCTGGGACAGGGGGCGCGACGAGCAGTACTTC TRBV3-1 16 TRBJ2-7 . TRBD1
CASEAGKEQYF TGTGCCAGCGAAGCGGGGAAGGAGCAGTACTTC TRBV6-2/TRBV6-3 11 TRBJ2-7 . TRBD2
CASSTAYEQYF TGTGCCAGCAGTACCGCCTACGAGCAGTACTTC TRBV27 11 TRBJ2-7 . .
CASSQDRQGPMRYTF TGCGCCAGCAGCCAAGATCGGCAGGGTCCTATGCGCTACACCTTC TRBV4-3 15 TRBJ1-2 . .
CASSSGTLGETQYF TGTGCCAGCAGCTCGGGGACCCTAGGAGAGACCCAGTACTTC TRBV5-6 14 TRBJ2-5 . .
CSVDAEVNGYTF TGCAGCGTTGATGCGGAAGTGAATGGCTACACCTTC TRBV29-1 12 TRBJ1-2 . .
CASSQAGQINYGYTF TGCGCCAGCAGCCAAGCTGGACAGATTAACTATGGCTACACCTTC TRBV4-1 15 TRBJ1-2 once .
CASSLVAGEAVAGELFF TGTGCCAGCAGCTTAGTAGCGGGAGAGGCTGTAGCCGGGGAGCTGTTTTTT TRBV7-2 17 TRBJ2-2 . TRBD2
CASSPGGGRQYF TGTGCCAGCAGCCCAGGGGGGGGACGGCAGTACTTC TRBV7-9 12 TRBJ2-7 . .
CASSQGFGFGGNQPQHF TGCGCCAGCAGCCAAGGATTCGGGTTCGGGGGGAATCAGCCCCAGCATTTT TRBV4-3 17 TRBJ1-5 . .
CASSFAPDEQFF TGTGCCAGCAGCTTCGCCCCAGATGAGCAGTTCTTC TRBV5-4 12 TRBJ2-1 . .
CSARVQDPEAFF TGCAGTGCCCGCGTGCAGGACCCAGAAGCTTTCTTT TRBV20-1 12 TRBJ1-1 . .
CASSLRVTGANVLTF TGCGCCAGCAGCCTGAGGGTAACCGGGGCCAACGTCCTGACTTTC TRBV4-3 15 TRBJ2-6 . .
CASSSGLAGGLSYNEQFF TGTGCCAGCAGCTCGGGACTAGCGGGGGGGCTATCCTACAATGAGCAGTTCTTC TRBV7-2 18 TRBJ2-1 . TRBD2
CASSLGAAPQHF TGTGCCAGCAGCTTAGGGGCCGCGCCCCAGCATTTT TRBV13 12 TRBJ1-5 . .
CASSLGESGETQYF TGTGCCAGCAGCTTGGGGGAGTCAGGAGAGACCCAGTACTTC TRBV5-6 14 TRBJ2-5 . .
CAWKDGRTEAFF TGTGCCTGGAAGGACGGGCGGACTGAAGCTTTCTTT TRBV30 12 TRBJ1-1 . .